The 10 T cell receptor beta chains below were found in one sample sequenced in a study of blood T cells in healthy people across ages. Then a second PCR, running about 7 to 11 cycles, was carried out with a sample-barcoded 5' primer and a J-beta primer mix. TCRdb re-derived calls from the 5' RACE reads in MiXCR, one entry per CDR3 protein. The profile covers 910,000 or so distinct CDR3 sequences, with roughly 51% appearing a single time and 20% to 25% taken by the ten largest. The sequencing sample was made of blood. These receptors were obtained from a woman in her fifties or sixties in good health.

As for this clonotype: Relative to the germline gene, one junction end is altered; a read error may explain this. This chain connects TRBV13 to TRBJ1-2; TRBD1 is a possible D gene (6 bases). Germline values: CDR1 PRHDT, CDR2 FYEKMQ (reference sequence). This CDR3 contains 17 residues. As DNA, the CDR3 is TGTGCCAGCGGCTTATTTCGCCCGGGGGAGGGGGACTATGGCTACACCTTC. Protein product: CASGLFRPGEGDYGYTF. The whole variable domain, filled in from reference TRBV13 and TRBJ1-2, reads AAGVIQSPRHLIKEKRETATLKCYPIPRHDTVYWYQQGPGQDPQFLISFYEKMQSDKGSIPDRFSAQQFSDYHSELNMSSLELGDSALYFCASGLFRPGEGDYGYTFGSGTRLTVV.

This clonotype occurred many times. The gene calls are TRBV7-9 and TRBJ2-5; 8 bases align to TRBD2. CDR1 is SEHNR, CDR2 FQNEAQ, per germline (reference sequence). The trim removed 1 base at V and 3 bases at J, leaving 10 bases unmatched. This CDR3 comprises 17 residues. The CDR3 DNA sequence: TGTGCCAGCAGCTTAGAGCGTAGCGGGGAGGTTAAAGAGACCCAGTACTTC. Protein: CASSLERSGEVKETQYF.

This chain joins TRBV21-1 and TRBJ2-5; TRBD1 reflects the table's D call only, with no check against the DNA. TRBV21-1 is a pseudogene locus. This CDR3 has 15 amino acids. CDR3 loop: CASSYPGGAQETQYF. CDR3 in DNA: TGTGCCAGCAGCTACCCTGGGGGAGCTCAAGAGACCCAGTACTTC.

The chain uses TRBV28 and TRBJ2-1, with 12 positions matching TRBD2. The CDR3 loop spans 16 amino acids. V trimming: 1 base; J trimming: 9 bases; junction bases outside the gene matches: 7. In germline, CDR1 is MDHEN, CDR2 SYDVKM. CDR3 residues: CASSLYPSGRAAEQFF. CDR3 in DNA: TGTGCCAGCAGTTTATATCCTAGCGGGAGGGCCGCTGAGCAGTTCTTC.

The gene calls are TRBV7-6 and TRBJ2-4; TRBD2 matches at 9 bases. With the DNA end fitting TRBJ2-7 better, the J assignment may be wrong. Germline V gene sequence: CDR1 SGHVS, CDR2 FNYEAQ. The CDR3 totals 21 residues. CDR3 sequence (DNA): TGTGCCAGCAGCTTACTTCCCCCCGGGTTGGTTAGCGGGAGTAAAAAGGGCGAGCAGTACTTC. Translation gives CASSLLPPGLVSGSKKGEQYF.

This chain links TRBV4-1 with TRBJ2-5, with a weak D call TRBD2 (6 bases). V lost 0 bases and J 4 bases, leaving 18 bases between the germline ends. The germline gives CDR1 MGHRA, CDR2 YSYEKL. The CDR3 length is 17 residues. Here the CDR3 DNA reads TGCGCCAGCAGCCAAGATACGGAGGGAGAGCACCTAGAGACCCAGTACTTC. It specifies CASSQDTEGEHLETQYF.

This clonotype was observed a few times. The J gene is TRBJ2-7, the V gene TRBV11-2; D ambiguous. CDR3 size: 13 residues. From germline, CDR1 is SGHAT and CDR2 FQNNGV. V was pared by 4 bases and J by 2 bases, with 9 bases between. Here the CDR3 reads CASSSLRTYEQYF. For the CDR3, the DNA is TGTGCCAGCAGCTCGCTGCGGACCTACGAGCAGTACTTC.

V usage is TRBV12-3 or TRBV12-4 and J usage is TRBJ1-5, with no clear D. The CDR3 is 13 residues long. Trimming removed 11 bases at V and 0 bases at J, with 11 bases between. The CDR3 sequence is CAAAWFSNQPQHF. The DNA of the CDR3 is TGTGCCGCCGCCTGGTTTAGCAATCAGCCCCAGCATTTT.

On this clonotype itself: This may be a read error: a much more frequent sequence differs by one nucleotide. V gene TRBV27 combines with J gene TRBJ2-2; no clear D. CDR1 MNHEY and CDR2 SMNVEV come from the germline V gene (reference sequence). This CDR3 has 14 amino acids. The CDR3 protein is CACSVVSNTGELFF. CDR3 bases: TGTGCCTGCAGTGTAGTTAGCAACACCGGGGAGCTGTTTTTT.

V and J are TRBV7-8 and TRBJ1-2; TRBD1 matches at 9 bases. The CDR3 covers 15 residues. With V trimmed by 5 bases and J by 5 bases, 9 bases remained unmatched. Looked up from germline, CDR1 is SGHVS and CDR2 is FQNEAQ. CDR3 region: CASSEGQGGRYGYTF. DNA for the CDR3: TGTGCCAGCAGCGAGGGACAGGGTGGCCGGTATGGCTACACCTTC. The full variable domain, in which reference TRBV7-8 and TRBJ1-2 provide the parts outside the CDR3, is GAGVSQSPRYKVAKRGQDVALRCDPISGHVSLFWYQQALGQGPEFLTYFQNEAQLDKSGLPSDRFFAERPEGSVSTLKIQRTQQEDSAVYLCASSEGQGGRYGYTFGSGTRLTVV.